This T cell receptor beta chain comes out of a study of blood T cell repertoires in COVID-19. Some clones are missing from TCRdb's copy, which holds only in-frame ones; the method was immunoSEQ multiplex PCR. The data show 150,000 or so clones, 80% to 90% seen once. Germline values: CDR1 SGHDT, CDR2 YYEEEE. CDR3 length: 13 amino acids. V was clipped by 5 bases and J by 7 bases; unmatched bases: 7. The TCR sequence derives from a woman aged 60-75 years with COVID-19, enrolled during active disease. What was sequenced was peripheral blood. J is TRBJ1-2 and V is TRBV5-6, with 8 positions matching TRBD1. CDR3 sequence (DNA): TGTGCCAGCAGACCGACCGGGACAGGTGGCTACACCTTC. Translation: CASRPTGTGGYTF.